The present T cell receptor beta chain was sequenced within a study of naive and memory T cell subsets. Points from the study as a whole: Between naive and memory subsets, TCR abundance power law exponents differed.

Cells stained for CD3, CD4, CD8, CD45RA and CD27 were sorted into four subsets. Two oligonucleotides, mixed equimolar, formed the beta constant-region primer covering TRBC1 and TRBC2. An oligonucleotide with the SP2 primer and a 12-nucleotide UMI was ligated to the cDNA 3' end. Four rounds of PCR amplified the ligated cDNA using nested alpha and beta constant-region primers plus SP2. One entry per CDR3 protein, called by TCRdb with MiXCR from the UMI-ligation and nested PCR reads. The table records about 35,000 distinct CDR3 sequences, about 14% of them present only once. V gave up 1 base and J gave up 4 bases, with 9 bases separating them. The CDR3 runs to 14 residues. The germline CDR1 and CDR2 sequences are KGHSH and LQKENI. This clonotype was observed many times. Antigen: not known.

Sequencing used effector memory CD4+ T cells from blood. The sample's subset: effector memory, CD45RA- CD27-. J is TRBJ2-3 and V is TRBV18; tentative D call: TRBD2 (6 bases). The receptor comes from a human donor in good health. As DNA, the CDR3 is TGTGCCAGCTCACCACTGGAGGGTGCAGATACGCAGTATTTT. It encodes CASSPLEGADTQYF.